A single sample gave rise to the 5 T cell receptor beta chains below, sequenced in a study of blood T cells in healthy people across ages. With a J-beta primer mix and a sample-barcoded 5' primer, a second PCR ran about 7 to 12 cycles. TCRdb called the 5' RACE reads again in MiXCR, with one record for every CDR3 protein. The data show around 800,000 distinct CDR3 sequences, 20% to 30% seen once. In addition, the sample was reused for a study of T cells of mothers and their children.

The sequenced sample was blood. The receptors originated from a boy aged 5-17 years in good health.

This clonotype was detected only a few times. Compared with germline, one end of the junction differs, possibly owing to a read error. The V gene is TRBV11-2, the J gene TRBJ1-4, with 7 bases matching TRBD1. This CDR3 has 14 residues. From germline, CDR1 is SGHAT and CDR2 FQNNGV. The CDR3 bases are TGTGCCAGCAGTTTAGACAGGGCGCGAGAAAAACTGTTTTTT. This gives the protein CASSLDRAREKLFF.

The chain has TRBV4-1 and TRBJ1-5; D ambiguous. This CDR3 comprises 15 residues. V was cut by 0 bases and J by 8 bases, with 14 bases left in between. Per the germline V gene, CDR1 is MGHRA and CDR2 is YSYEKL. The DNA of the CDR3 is TGCGCCAGCAGCCAAGAAAGCGGCAGTTCGGAGCCCCAGCATTTT. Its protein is CASSQESGSSEPQHF.

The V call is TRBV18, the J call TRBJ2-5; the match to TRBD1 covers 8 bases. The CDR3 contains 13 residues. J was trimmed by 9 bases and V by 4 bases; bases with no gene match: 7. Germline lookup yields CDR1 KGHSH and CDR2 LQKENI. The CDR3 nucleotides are TGTGCCAGCTCACAGGGACAGGACGGTGCCCAGTACTTC. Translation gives CASSQGQDGAQYF.

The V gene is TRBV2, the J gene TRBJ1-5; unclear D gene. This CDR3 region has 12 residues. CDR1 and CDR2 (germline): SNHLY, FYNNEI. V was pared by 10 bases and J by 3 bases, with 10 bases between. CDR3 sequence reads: CATRAPNQPQHF. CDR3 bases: TGTGCCACCAGAGCTCCCAATCAGCCCCAGCATTTT.

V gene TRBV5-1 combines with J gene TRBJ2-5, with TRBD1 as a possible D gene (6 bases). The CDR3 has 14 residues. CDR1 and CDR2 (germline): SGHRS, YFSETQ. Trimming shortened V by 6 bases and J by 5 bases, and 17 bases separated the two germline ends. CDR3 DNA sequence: TGCGCCAGCACACCCTTAGGGGGTGGGGAGACCCAGTACTTC. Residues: CASTPLGGGETQYF.